The present T cell receptor (beta chain) was sequenced within a study of T cells in Graves' hyperthyroidism and ophthalmopathy (dated by TCRdb to between 2017 and 2020). Regarding the study in general: To identify TCR V-J signatures that set the groups apart, the researchers used a discovery cohort of approximately 98 patients, made up of 40 to 45 with Graves' ophthalmopathy and about 55 with stable Graves' hyperthyroidism. Prospective prediction of ophthalmopathy was tested in an independent validation cohort consisting of some 20 hyperthyroidism patients and about 17 patients who later progressed to ophthalmopathy. The roughly 91 discovery patients were randomly divided into training and test sets at a 7:3 ratio. The study also compared thyroid tissue and blood T-cell repertoires from a handful of Graves' hyperthyroidism patients. Following sampling, methimazole starting at 30 mg daily was given to hyperthyroidism patients, and high-dose intravenous methylprednisolone was given to ophthalmopathy patients. The paper reports TCR Vbeta CDR3 sequencing of 140 or so peripheral blood samples: approximately 41 ophthalmopathy, fewer than 85 hyperthyroidism and around 17 progressor patients. The investigation overall reported the following: During validation, the model predicted progression to ophthalmopathy a median of approximately 7 months ahead of onset, with around 71% sensitivity and around 73% specificity. Blood samples also contained most of the expanded thyroid clonotypes (frequency above 0.001), which suggests that blood repertoires may reflect thyroid immune responses. Sample size was not statistically predetermined, and blinding of investigators to group allocation was not performed. In cross-validation, a model built on a 13 V-J signature told ophthalmopathy apart from stable hyperthyroidism with 87.88% sensitivity and around 83% specificity, and in testing the same model reached 80%/75%.

The TCR beta CDR3 regions were amplified from the RNA transcripts. For the first round of RT-PCR on the TCR CDR3, the HTBI primer set was used together with the Qiagen OneStep RT-PCR kit. Libraries were constructed in a second round of multiplex PCR, after which size selection and purification were performed. Libraries were sequenced paired-end with 100 bp reads on an Illumina HiSeq2000. The paper's processing steps were these. Raw data were processed with SOAPnuke, discarding reads with adapters, uncalled bases, mean Phred below 15, or no exact constant-primer or identifier match. COPE v1.2.5 was used to merge high-quality paired reads, and clonotypes were defined as unique nucleotide sequences. MiTCR v1.1 was used to align clonotypes to the IMGT TRBV, TRBD and TRBJ reference segments. Only V-J combinations with frequency above 0.0001, covering about 99% of repertoires, were analysed. The TCS score was defined as the ratio of F50 (clonal expansion) to E x V (chaos), calculated using BLOSUM62-based TCRdist between CDR3 peptides within each V-J. Welch's t-statistics and random forest reduced approximately 520 V-J features to 13, which were used in a naive Bayes classifier (R e1071). Thyroid-blood repertoire similarity was quantified with the Morisita-Horn index. The raw public reads went through TCRdb reprocessing: fastp at Q25, MiXCR clone calling, in-frame beta chains kept. Every CDR3 protein is listed once, alongside the most common genes and DNA of its rows. The V and J calls, along with clone size, are taken from TCRdb and not from the paper's own processing. This sample comprises almost 50,000 distinct CDR3 sequences, roughly half of them detected only once. 30% to 40% of the sample lies in the top ten.

Stable Graves' hyperthyroidism was defined as no progression to ophthalmopathy during 18 months of follow-up. Hyperthyroidism patients were newly diagnosed, had a disease duration of under 2 months, and were aged 18 to 65 years. The study excluded patients with uncontrolled infections, other autoimmune diseases, pregnancy or lactation. Diagnoses were based on clinical symptoms, serum thyroxine and TRAb, thyroid ultrasound and orbital computed tomography. Total RNA was extracted with Trizol reagent, and quality was checked on an Agilent 2100 Bioanalyzer. The germline V gene (reference sequence) gives CDR1 as MNHNY and CDR2 as SVGAGI. Ends trimmed: V by 2 bases, J by 3 bases; bases unmatched to a gene: 6. The CDR3, cysteine through phenylalanine, is 15 amino acids long. Only CDR3 DNA remains: 45 bases, in frame from the first base. This clonotype was seen ten or more times. Its antigen is not yet known. No clone much larger than this one lies a single base away; base qualities are absent.

The source of this sequence is a man aged 18 to 29 with Graves' hyperthyroidism. The chain employs TRBV6-6 and TRBJ2-7, with 8 bases aligning to TRBD2. The sample consisted of peripheral blood or thyroid tissue (not recorded which). The DNA is TGTGCCAGCAGTTACGGGCTAGCGGGCTTCTACGAGCAGTACTTC. It is translated as CASSYGLAGFYEQYF.